This T cell receptor beta chain was retrieved from a study of blood T cells in healthy people across ages. General study findings and limits: The study found TCR beta diversity correlated strongly with naive T cell percentage.

Germline-derived CDR1 and CDR2 are DFQATT and SNEGSKA (reference sequence). The V end lost 1 base, the J end lost 7 bases, and 15 bases lay between the germline ends. The CDR3 sequence is 14 residues long. A second PCR, run for roughly 7 to 11 cycles, used a sample-barcoded 5' primer plus a J-beta primer mix. Every sample returned 3 million or more CDR3-containing paired-end reads. TCRdb called the 5' RACE reads again in MiXCR, with one record for every CDR3 protein. The profile shows some 1.8 million distinct CDR3 sequences, approximately 39% of them singletons. Staff drew around 10 milliliters of peripheral blood from each donor. The extraction recovered at least 6 micrograms of total RNA per sample. A remark on this clonotype: The antigen remains unidentified.

The rearrangement links TRBV20-1 to TRBJ2-3, with D unclear. The sequence was collected from a human donor in good health. The sequencing input was blood. The CDR3 nucleotides are TGCAGTGCTAGAGTCTCCGAACCGCCGTATACGCAGTATTTT. Its protein product is CSARVSEPPYTQYF.